Listed below are T cell receptor beta chains from one sample, sequenced in a study of OX40 agonist ivuxolimab in advanced cancers. The protocol was immunoSEQ multiplex PCR, while the TCRdb copy is restricted to in-frame clones and leaves out a portion. The sample records tens of thousands of clones, 80% to 90% being singletons. The sequencing here drew on CD4+ or CD8+ T cells sorted from blood, taken in a trial of the OX40 agonist ivuxolimab. Receptor source: an adult with an advanced solid tumor such as melanoma, head and neck, liver or kidney cancer. Each CDR3 is given with its conserved first and last residue.

>TRBV2|TRBJ1-6|13
CASLRGQLSPLHF
>TRBV18|TRBJ1-6|15
CASSPTGLSRSPLHF
>TRBV4-2|TRBJ2-7|15
CASSQDGDSSYEQYF
>TRBV30|TRBJ1-2|19
CAWSVEVGLKDRAPDGYTF
>TRBV28|TRBJ1-3|16
CASSFGQGVSGNTIYF
>TRBV9|TRBJ1-6|17
CASSVEEGSSYNSPLHF
>TRBV19|TRBJ1-4|14
CASSPSGTWEKLFF
>TRBV7-9|TRBJ2-1|19
CASSLMGLTSGGSYNEQFF
>TRBV27|TRBJ1-5|14
CASSPQGGGQPQHF
>TRBV27|TRBJ1-5|14
CASRPTGRGQPQHF
>TRBV5-4|TRBJ2-5|13
CASSLAGPETQYF
>TRBV5-1|TRBJ1-3|13
CASSPQGGDTIYF
>TRBV7-3|TRBJ2-7|13
CASSLTAGHEQYF
>TRBV11-2|TRBJ1-1|15
CASSLGVAFVSEAFF
>TRBV18|TRBJ1-2|15
CASSPGAVANYGYTF
>TRBV7-2|TRBJ2-1|14
CASSSGQNYNEQFF
>TRBV29-1|TRBJ1-2|14
CSVVLASEFYGYTF
>TRBV6-1|TRBJ1-2|14
CASSENRGDRGYTF
>TRBV10-3|TRBJ2-3|12
CAADRGTDTQYF
>TRBV28|TRBJ2-3|13
CASGTAYTDTQYF
>TRBV10-3|TRBJ1-2|15
CAISESDRRSYGYTF
>TRBV27|TRBJ1-5|13
CASSLTFNQPQHF
>TRBV29-1|TRBJ2-7|12
CSFRDRAYEQYF
>TRBV11-2|TRBJ2-1|15
CASTALAVSYNEQFF
>TRBV6-5|TRBJ1-2|13
CASRSQGAFGYTF
>TRBV18|TRBJ1-5|14
CASSPQGGNQPQHF
>TRBV5-4|TRBJ2-3|17
CASSLWASGGAEDTQYF
>TRBV7-2|TRBJ1-4|14
CASKEGVTNEKLFF
>TRBV18|TRBJ2-2|16
CASSPPSGGETGELFF
>TRBV18|TRBJ2-6|14
CASLAPSGANVLTF
>TRBV27|TRBJ2-2|12
CASWSPGWELFF
>TRBV5-1|TRBJ1-2|12
CASREGNRGYTF
>TRBV12-5|TRBJ2-5|13
CASGLEGPRTQYF
>TRBV9|TRBJ1-4|15
CASSVLGNPNEKLFF
>TRBV4-3|TRBJ2-1|13
CASSQELNNEQFF
>TRBV7-8|TRBJ1-6|14
CASSPNTVFLPLHF
>TRBV7-2|TRBJ1-1|13
CASSQQENTEAFF
>TRBV5-4|TRBJ1-1|16
CASSTRPTGANTEAFF
>TRBV7-8|TRBJ2-1|14
CASSLDFAYLRPFF
>TRBV5-4|TRBJ2-3|13
CASSPDRTDTQYF
>TRBV28|TRBJ1-2|12
CASSFQGWGYTF
>TRBV4-3|TRBJ1-6|18
CASSQYRGQGKPGSPLHF
>TRBV28|TRBJ2-7|12
CASSLDLYEQYF
>TRBV6-5|TRBJ1-5|12
CASTTGNQPQHF
>TRBV19|TRBJ1-4|14
CASSRDRGSEKLFF
>TRBV28|TRBJ1-5|13
CASSFLPPQPQHF
>TRBV19|TRBJ2-1|16
CASAFKGTGSYNEQFF
>TRBV23-1|TRBJ1-6|13
CAATRKGNSPLHF
>TRBV7-3|TRBJ2-5|15
CASSLTSGEGETQYF
>TRBV18|TRBJ2-7|14
CASSGTGTLHEQYF
>TRBV5-1|TRBJ2-2|18
CASSFGFRTGGFTGELFF
>TRBV9|TRBJ1-1|14
CASSVVSRNTEAFF
>TRBV19|TRBJ2-5|15
CASSIDRGGLETQYF
>TRBV19|TRBJ2-3|14
CASKTTSFTDTQYF
>TRBV19|TRBJ1-2|16
CASSIRSGKSNYGYTF
>TRBV9|TRBJ2-1|15
CASSVSGGAYGEQFF
>TRBV5-1|TRBJ1-1|15
CASSLALGGTGEAFF
>TRBV19|TRBJ2-1|15
CASSMEGAAYNEQFF
>TRBV30|TRBJ1-4|13
CAWSGALGEKLFF
>TRBV10-1|TRBJ2-7|16
CARSAGRGAIFYEQYF